This TCR beta chain originates from a study of blood T cell repertoires in COVID-19. With 3 bases clipped from V and 8 bases from J, the junction kept 6 bases outside the gene matches. CDR1 and CDR2 (germline): SGHRS, YFSETQ. CDR3 length equals 13 residues. Produced via immunoSEQ multiplex PCR; TCRdb's table is partial and in-frame only. The sample has a few hundred thousand clones; approximately 82% are singletons. Cohort placement rested on clinical history that participants reported themselves. The receptor was derived from a man aged 35-49 years who had recovered from COVID-19. The chain carries TRBV5-1 and TRBJ1-2, with 8 nucleotides matching TRBD1. The sequenced material came from PBMCs or T cells enriched from blood (not recorded which). This chain's CDR3 is CASSSTGAVGYTF. CDR3 bases: TGCGCCAGCAGCTCGACAGGGGCGGTAGGCTACACCTTC.